What follows is one TCR beta chain and its context. No antigen is known for it. The sample originates from a study of shared clonotypes between healthy human individuals. The authors divided CD4+ cells into CD45RA+ naive and CD45RA-negative memory subsets. Study results and caveats: Against clonotypes common to all four donors, non-shared ones had lower generation probabilities.

Data came from immunoSEQ multiplex PCR; TCRdb stores just in-frame clones and leaves some out. Among about 2.4 million clones listed, 85% to 95% were seen once. Sequences were obtained from naive CD4+ T cells sorted from blood. Subset specified: CD45RA+ positively selected. The TCR sequence derives from a man between 18 and 35 years old in good health.

The CDR3 nucleotides read TGTGCCAGCAGCTTATTACCAGGGGATGGCTACACCTTC. This sequence encodes CASSLLPGDGYTF. J is TRBJ1-2 and V is TRBV7-3; possibly TRBD1 for D (6 bases). V was clipped by 2 bases and J by 6 bases, with 10 bases between them. The length of the CDR3 is 13 residues. Germline V gene data show CDR1 as SGHTA and CDR2 as FQGTGA.